This TCR beta chain was captured by sequencing in a study of blood T cell repertoires in COVID-19. Looking at the study overall: Acute and convalescent COVID-19 specimens originated in the United States, Italy and Spain. Sources were T cells, B-cell-depleted T cells, or PBMCs; the material itself was cDNA or gDNA.

Under the authors' procedure: Reference gene primer amplification in the assay estimated nucleated cell counts. Measured with immunoSEQ multiplex PCR; TCRdb has only the in-frame clones, and not every one. The V and J calls and the clone size are those of that table, but D and trimming were determined from the DNA. This repertoire shows 160,000 or so clones, over 75% found once; its top ten account for 10% to 15%. J lost 5 bases, V lost 6 bases, and 3 bases had no gene match. The CDR3 is 12 residues long. The specimen was peripheral blood. The clonotype was recovered from a man aged 70 or older who had recovered from COVID-19. The chain employs TRBV12-3 or TRBV12-4 and TRBJ2-7; 8 positions match TRBD2. The CDR3 region has the DNA TGTGCCAGCAGCCCGGGACTAGACGAGCAGTACTTC. Translation gives CASSPGLDEQYF.